Each of the 21 T cell receptor beta chains below was sequenced from the same sample in a study of cytomegalovirus exposure and HLA in healthy donors. Only in-frame clones appear in the TCRdb table, and some are missing; sequencing was by immunoSEQ multiplex PCR. The table records some 140,000 clones, almost 85% of them present only once. Source material: PBMCs. The receptor set was obtained from a woman in her 30s in good health and CMV-seronegative.

The V call is TRBV18, the J call TRBJ1-1; 7 bases are shared with TRBD1. V shed 5 bases, J shed 7 bases, and the junction held 7 bases outside the gene matches. CDR1 KGHSH and CDR2 LQKENI come from the germline V gene. The CDR3 has 13 amino acids. The DNA for the CDR3 is TGTGCCAGCTCAGAGGTCCGGGACAGTGAAGCTTTCTTT. It is translated as CASSEVRDSEAFF. Complete variable domain (other parts from reference TRBV18 and TRBJ1-1): NAGVMQNPRHLVRRRGQEARLRCSPMKGHSHVYWYRQLPEEGLKFMVYLQKENIIDESGMPKERFSAEFPKEGPSILRIQQVVRGDSAAYFCASSEVRDSEAFFGQGTRLTVV.

V and J are TRBV7-2 and TRBJ1-5; the D gene is possibly TRBD1 (6 bases). Trimming cost V 6 bases and J 2 bases, with 14 bases left between them. CDR1 SGHTA and CDR2 FQGNSA come from the germline V gene. The CDR3 sequence is 15 residues long. CDR3 sequence reads: CASSPQGLGNQPQHF. The CDR3 DNA follows: TGTGCCAGCAGTCCACAGGGTTTGGGCAATCAGCCCCAGCATTTT.

The V call is TRBV9, the J call TRBJ2-2, with TRBD1 matching 7 bases. The CDR3 has 14 residues. Germline trimming cut 5 bases from V and 1 base from J; bases unmatched to any gene: 2. CDR1 and CDR2 (germline): SGDLS, YYNGEE. DNA for the CDR3: TGTGCCAGCAGGCCAGGGGGGAACACCGGGGAGCTGTTTTTT. This sequence encodes CASRPGGNTGELFF.

The CDR3, as DNA: TGTGCCAGCAGCTTATTAGGGGAGGACACTGAAGCTTTCTTT. Translation: CASSLLGEDTEAFF. The rearrangement uses TRBV13 and TRBJ1-1; perhaps TRBD1 as D (5 bases). The V gene lost 2 bases and the J gene lost 3 bases, with 10 bases spanning the gap. Germline loops: CDR1 PRHDT, CDR2 FYEKMQ (reference sequence). The CDR3 has 14 residues.

The J gene is TRBJ1-4, the V gene TRBV29-1; D might be TRBD1 (5 bases). The V and J ends lost 7 bases and 8 bases respectively, with 11 bases between them. The germline gives CDR1 SQVTM, CDR2 ANQGSEA. The CDR3 runs to 11 residues. The DNA of the CDR3 is TGCAGCGCAGGGAAAGTCGAAAAACTGTTTTTT. It yields the protein CSAGKVEKLFF.

The chain joins TRBV5-4 to TRBJ2-3, with 12 bases aligning to TRBD2. V shed 0 bases and J 6 bases; nucleotides not matched to a gene: 5. The germline V gene has CDR1 SGHNT and CDR2 YYREEE (reference sequence). The CDR3 is 16 amino acids. The CDR3 loop is CASSLALAGGLDTQYF. Here the CDR3 DNA reads TGTGCCAGCAGCTTGGCCCTAGCGGGGGGGCTTGATACGCAGTATTTT.

The chain uses TRBV28 and TRBJ2-2; TRBD2 matches at 10 bases. The V segment lost 7 bases and the J segment 6 bases; nucleotides outside the gene matches: 8. CDR1 and CDR2 from the germline V gene are MDHEN and SYDVKM. This CDR3 is built from 15 residues. The CDR3 sequence: CASTPLAGDAGELFF. In nucleotides, the CDR3 is TGTGCCAGCACCCCCCTAGCGGGGGATGCCGGGGAGCTGTTTTTT.

The J gene is TRBJ2-3, the V gene TRBV5-1, with 8 bases matching TRBD1. CDR1 is SGHRS, CDR2 YFSETQ, per germline. The V gene end was trimmed by 0 bases and the J gene end by 6 bases; junction bases not matched to a gene: 6. This CDR3 has 15 residues. This chain's CDR3 is CASSLAGGRSDTQYF. The CDR3, as DNA: TGCGCCAGCAGCTTGGCAGGGGGCAGGTCGGATACGCAGTATTTT.

This clone was observed a few times. The chain employs TRBV7-3 and TRBJ2-1; 7 bases match TRBD1. Germline lookup yields CDR1 SGHTA and CDR2 FQGTGA. The CDR3 totals 16 residues. Unmatched junction bases numbered 11, after V lost 4 bases and J lost 5 bases. The CDR3 region has the DNA TGTGCCAGCAGCTCTACAGGGGTAAGGAAGGACAATGAGCAGTTCTTC. It is translated as CASSSTGVRKDNEQFF.

The rearrangement joins TRBV11-2 to TRBJ2-1; the match to TRBD2 covers 12 bases. The germline V gene encodes CDR1 SGHAT and CDR2 FQNNGV. This CDR3 has 17 amino acids. With 5 bases clipped from V and 0 bases from J, the junction kept 5 bases outside the gene matches. CDR3 in DNA: TGTGCCAGCAGCCATTGGACTAGCGGGGTCTCCTACAATGAGCAGTTCTTC. It yields the protein CASSHWTSGVSYNEQFF.

The chain couples TRBV2 to TRBJ2-5, with TRBD2 matching 8 bases. The V gene's germline CDR1 is SNHLY and CDR2 FYNNEI. V lost 9 bases and J lost 1; bases outside the gene matches: 4. This CDR3 has 13 residues. CDR3 sequence reads: CASSGDLQETQYF. DNA for the CDR3: TGTGCCAGTAGCGGGGATCTCCAAGAGACCCAGTACTTC. The full variable domain, with the rest looked up from reference TRBV2 and TRBJ2-5, is EPEVTQTPSHQVTQMGQEVILRCVPISNHLYFYWYRQILGQKVEFLVSFYNNEISEKSEIFDDQFSVERPDGSNFTLKIRSTKLEDSAMYFCASSGDLQETQYFGPGTRLLVL.

The chain joins TRBV6-5 to TRBJ2-5; D perhaps matches TRBD2 (6 bases). The CDR3 is 15 amino acids. Per the germline V gene, CDR1 is MNHEY and CDR2 is SVGAGI. V was trimmed by 2 bases and J by 1 base, leaving 11 bases between them. The CDR3 DNA sequence: TGTGCCAGCAGTTACGGGGGACTTTTCCAAGAGACCCAGTACTTC. Encoded protein: CASSYGGLFQETQYF.

The gene calls are TRBV11-3 and TRBJ2-3; no reliable D call. The CDR3 has 15 residues. Germline lookup yields CDR1 SGHNT and CDR2 YENEEA. Trimming removed 1 base at V and 5 bases at J, with 13 bases between. DNA for the CDR3: TGTGCCAGCAGCTTAGGGGTCACAGAGCAAGATACGCAGTATTTT. Translation: CASSLGVTEQDTQYF.

The rearrangement links TRBV5-4 to TRBJ2-7; D is possibly TRBD2 (7 bases). Germline assignment: CDR1 SGHNT and CDR2 YYREEE (reference sequence). The CDR3 runs to 13 residues. Trimming left V 5 bases short and J 7 bases short, with 16 bases between. The CDR3 sequence: CASSHRGGEEQYF. The CDR3 DNA sequence: TGTGCCAGCAGTCACCGAGGGGGGGAGGAGCAGTACTTC.

The V call is TRBV5-1, the J call TRBJ2-3; 16 bases are shared with TRBD2. CDR1 and CDR2 from the germline V gene are SGHRS and YFSETQ. The CDR3 covers 17 residues. Trimming cost V 4 bases and J 0 bases; bases outside gene matches: 2. The CDR3 here is CASSRGLAGGSTDTQYF. The CDR3, as DNA: TGCGCCAGCAGCAGGGGACTAGCGGGGGGGAGCACAGATACGCAGTATTTT.

This clone was counted a few times. The chain links TRBV7-9 to TRBJ1-2; 9 bases match TRBD1. The ends lost 6 bases at V and 7 bases at J; junction bases unmatched: 6. Germline CDR1 is SEHNR and CDR2 is FQNEAQ (reference sequence). The CDR3 runs 13 residues. CDR3 sequence reads: CASSRTGGSGYTF. For the CDR3, the DNA is TGTGCCAGCAGTCGAACAGGGGGCTCTGGCTACACCTTC.

This clone turned up a few times. The V and J genes are TRBV7-3 and TRBJ2-2, with 8 bases identical to TRBD1. V was pared by 8 bases and J by 7 bases, with 6 bases of the junction left unmatched. Germline-derived CDR1 and CDR2 are SGHTA and FQGTGA. The CDR3 covers 13 residues. The CDR3 spells CASGQGAVGELFF. For the CDR3, the DNA is TGTGCCAGCGGGCAGGGGGCTGTCGGGGAGCTGTTTTTT.

The chain uses TRBV2 and TRBJ1-4; 11 bases map to TRBD1. V dropped 6 bases and J dropped 8; count of bases not matched to a gene: 8. The CDR3 is made up of 15 amino acids. From germline, CDR1 is SNHLY and CDR2 FYNNEI. The CDR3 region is CASRGGDRGSEKLFF. The CDR3 region has the DNA TGTGCCAGCAGAGGGGGGGACAGGGGGAGCGAAAAACTGTTTTTT.

The table lists this clone with many counts. V and J are TRBV5-6 and TRBJ2-5, with TRBD1 matching 12 bases. CDR1 and CDR2 (germline): SGHDT, YYEEEE. The CDR3 extends over 14 amino acids. The trim removed 4 bases at V and 5 bases at J, leaving 3 bases unmatched. CDR3: CASSAGTGGETQYF. The CDR3 region has the DNA TGTGCCAGCAGCGCCGGGACAGGGGGCGAGACCCAGTACTTC.

This clone has just one count. This chain uses TRBV28 with TRBJ2-7, with D possibly being TRBD2 (7 bases). V lost 7 bases and J lost 3, with 16 bases in between. Per germline, CDR1 MDHEN and CDR2 SYDVKM. The CDR3 runs 14 residues. The CDR3 DNA reads as TGTGCCAGCACCGAGGGGGGGGCGGACTACGAGCAGTACTTC. Its protein product is CASTEGGADYEQYF.

V and J are TRBV11-2 and TRBJ1-4; possibly TRBD1 for D (6 bases). The CDR3 is 14 amino acids. In germline, CDR1 is SGHAT, CDR2 FQNNGV. The V and J ends lost 5 bases and 6 bases respectively, with 13 bases between them. The CDR3 loop is CASSQRGGDEKLFF. CDR3 coding DNA: TGTGCCAGCAGCCAACGGGGGGGCGATGAAAAACTGTTTTTT.